This TCR beta chain was observed in a study of beta chain features in type 1 diabetes. General study points: Type 1 diabetes patients showed fewer insertions and more deletions at VDJ junctions. Compared to healthy donors, patients appeared to have naive, central memory and Treg TCRB repertoires that were more alike. Cells with high TCR expression could be over-represented when cDNA is sequenced.

Trimming took 4 bases from V and 4 from J, leaving 13 bases between them. The CDR3 extends over 14 amino acids. Germline assignment: CDR1 SGHTA and CDR2 FQGNSA. Concerning this clone itself: The target antigen is unknown.

Of the isolated RNA, all was reverse transcribed, and so the sequenced material was expressed TCRB transcripts. Here immunoSEQ multiplex PCR was the method, and the copy in TCRdb shows in-frame clones only, minus some. This table has 400,000 to 600,000 clones, about 32% appearing once. This clonotype was sampled from a man aged 18 to 29 in good health. The source material was naive CD4+ T cells from blood. This chain connects TRBV7-2 to TRBJ2-5; D possibly corresponds to TRBD1 (6 bases). CDR3 loop: CASSSRTRGETQYF. CDR3 DNA sequence: TGTGCCAGCAGCTCACGAACCAGGGGAGAGACCCAGTACTTC.